This TCR beta chain was profiled in a study of cytomegalovirus exposure and HLA in healthy donors. For the study at large: A subsequent analysis reported that the 120 validation repertoires were produced on the same platform that had also been used for the roughly 710 first-cohort repertoires. The study's findings and limits: The classifier reportedly diagnosed cytomegalovirus status with high sensitivity and specificity. CMV antigen specificity of a few CMV-associated chains was confirmed in vitro. Clusters of TCRs from the first cohort tended to co-occur in the 120 or so validation repertoires (as a later analysis found).

On this clone: Its specificity is unknown.

Produced via immunoSEQ multiplex PCR; TCRdb's table is partial and in-frame only. The table includes over 200,000 clones, roughly 83% detected once. This CDR3 has 14 residues. CDR1 and CDR2 from the germline V gene are PRHDT and FYEKMQ (reference sequence). Trimming stripped 2 bases from V and 5 bases from J, with 10 bases between. The receptor was isolated from a woman aged 18-29 years in good health and CMV-seronegative. The chain has TRBV13 and TRBJ1-5; possibly TRBD1 for D (6 bases). The specimen sequenced was PBMCs. CDR3 in DNA: TGTGCCAGCAGCTTAAGGGGGGCGGATCAGCCCCAGCATTTT. Translating gives CASSLRGADQPQHF.